The source of this TCR beta chain is a study of neurological immune-mediated disorders. TCRdb processed the 5' RACE reads anew with MiXCR; each CDR3 protein has one entry. Seen here are about 50,000 distinct CDR3 sequences, over 15% observed once, and the top ten hold 3.5% to 4.5%. Trimming removed 5 bases from V and 7 bases from J, with 15 bases in between. CDR1 is MDHEN, CDR2 SYDVKM, per germline. CDR3 length: 14 amino acids. The V gene is TRBV28, the J gene TRBJ2-1; D perhaps matches TRBD2 (5 bases). The clonotype originates from a man aged 55 to 70 in good health. Sequenced input: PBMCs. As DNA, the CDR3 is TGTGCCAGCAGTCCCCTGGGTAGGGAGAATGAGCAGTTCTTC. Translation: CASSPLGRENEQFF.